The clone carrying this TCR beta chain was seen ten or more times. What it recognizes is unknown. At one of its ends the junction is not consistent with the germline gene, which may arise from a read error. These data belong to a study of T cell repertoires in cytomegalovirus infection. Study-wide background: CMV infection together with matching HLA type was indicated by public TCR beta signatures. Study observations and caveats: Accumulated public TCR beta family frequency recognized individuals carrying CMV together with the relevant HLA. CMV-specific TCR beta clonotypes restricted by HLA-C dominated the ex vivo response.

MiXCR, run by TCRdb on the reads, gives a single entry per CDR3 protein. This sample has 310,000 or so distinct CDR3 sequences, with roughly a quarter found just once. This CDR3 has 13 residues. Germline CDR1 reads SSHAT; CDR2 reads FNYEAQ (reference sequence). The source of this sequence is a human donor in good health (CMV status not recorded). Some clones in this sample may be carry-over from other donors' samples. V is TRBV7-7 and J is TRBJ2-2; D is ambiguous. Sequencing input: PBMCs. The CDR3 here is CASSQALAGELFF. The DNA for the CDR3 is TGTGCTAGCAGCCAGGCCCTCGCCGGGGAGCTGTTTTTT.